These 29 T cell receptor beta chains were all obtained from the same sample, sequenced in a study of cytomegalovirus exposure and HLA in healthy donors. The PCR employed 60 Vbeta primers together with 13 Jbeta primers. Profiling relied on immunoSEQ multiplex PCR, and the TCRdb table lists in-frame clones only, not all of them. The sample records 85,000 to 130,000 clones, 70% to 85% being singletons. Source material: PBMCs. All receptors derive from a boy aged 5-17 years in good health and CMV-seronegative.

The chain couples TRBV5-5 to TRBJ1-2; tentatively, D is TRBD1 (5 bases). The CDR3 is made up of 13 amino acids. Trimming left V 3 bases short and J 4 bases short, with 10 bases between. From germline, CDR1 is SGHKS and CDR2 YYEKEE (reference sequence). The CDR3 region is CASSSGPTYGYTF. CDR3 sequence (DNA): TGTGCCAGCAGCTCAGGGCCCACCTATGGCTACACCTTC.

CDR3 sequence: CASGRAGGGDTQYF. CDR3 in DNA: TGTGCCAGCGGAAGAGCGGGGGGCGGAGATACGCAGTATTTT. The genes are TRBV11-2 and TRBJ2-3, with TRBD2 matching 9 bases. The germline CDR1 and CDR2 sequences are SGHAT and FQNNGV. The J segment lost 5 bases and the V segment lost 8 bases, leaving 8 bases of the junction unmatched. The CDR3 consists of 14 residues.

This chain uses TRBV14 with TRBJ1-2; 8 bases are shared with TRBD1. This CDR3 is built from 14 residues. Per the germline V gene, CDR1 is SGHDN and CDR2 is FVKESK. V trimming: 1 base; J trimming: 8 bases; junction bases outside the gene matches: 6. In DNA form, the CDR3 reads TGTGCCAGCAGCCAAGTCGGGACAGGTGTAGGCTACACCTTC. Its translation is CASSQVGTGVGYTF.

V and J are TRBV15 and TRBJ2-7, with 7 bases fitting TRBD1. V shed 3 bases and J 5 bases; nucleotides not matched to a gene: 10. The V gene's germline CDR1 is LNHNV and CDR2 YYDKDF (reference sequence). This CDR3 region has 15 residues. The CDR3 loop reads CATSRDSGGGHEQYF. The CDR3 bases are TGTGCCACCAGCAGGGATTCAGGGGGTGGACACGAGCAGTACTTC. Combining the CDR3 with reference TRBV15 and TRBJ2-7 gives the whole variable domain DAMVIQNPRYQVTQFGKPVTLSCSQTLNHNVMYWYQQKSSQAPKLLFHYYDKDFNNEADTPDNFQSRRPNTSFCFLDIRSPGLGDTAMYLCATSRDSGGGHEQYFGPGTRLTVT.

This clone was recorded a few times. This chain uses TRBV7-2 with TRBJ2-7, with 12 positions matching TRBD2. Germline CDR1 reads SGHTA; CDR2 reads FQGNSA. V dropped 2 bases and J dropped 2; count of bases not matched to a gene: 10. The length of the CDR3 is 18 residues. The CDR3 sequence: CASSLLAGGTEIPYEQYF. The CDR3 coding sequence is TGTGCCAGCAGCTTACTAGCGGGGGGGACGGAAATCCCCTACGAGCAGTACTTC.

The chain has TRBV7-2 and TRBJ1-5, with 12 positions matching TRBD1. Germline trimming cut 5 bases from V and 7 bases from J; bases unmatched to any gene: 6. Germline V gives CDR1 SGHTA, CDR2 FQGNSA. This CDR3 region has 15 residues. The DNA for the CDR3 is TGTGCCAGCAGCCACGGGACAGGGGGCGACCAGCCCCAGCATTTT. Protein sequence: CASSHGTGGDQPQHF.

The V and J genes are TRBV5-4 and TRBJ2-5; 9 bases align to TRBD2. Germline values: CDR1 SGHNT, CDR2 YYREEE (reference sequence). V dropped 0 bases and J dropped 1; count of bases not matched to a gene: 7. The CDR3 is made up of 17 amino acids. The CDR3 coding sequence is TGTGCCAGCAGCTTGGTACTAGCGGGCACGTTCCAAGAGACCCAGTACTTC. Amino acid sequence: CASSLVLAGTFQETQYF.

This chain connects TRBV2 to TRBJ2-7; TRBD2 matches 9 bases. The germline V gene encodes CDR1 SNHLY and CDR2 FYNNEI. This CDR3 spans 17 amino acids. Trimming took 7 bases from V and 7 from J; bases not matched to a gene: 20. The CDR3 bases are TGTGCCAGCACCAGAACCTTCACTAGCGGGTTTAATCAGGAGCAGTACTTC. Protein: CASTRTFTSGFNQEQYF.

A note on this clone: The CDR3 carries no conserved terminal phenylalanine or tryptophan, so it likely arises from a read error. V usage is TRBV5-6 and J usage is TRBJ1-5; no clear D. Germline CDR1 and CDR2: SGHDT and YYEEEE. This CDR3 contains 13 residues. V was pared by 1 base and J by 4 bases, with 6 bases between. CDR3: CASSLFGNQPQHV. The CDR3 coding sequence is TGTGCCAGCAGCTTGTTCGGGAATCAGCCCCAGCATGTT.

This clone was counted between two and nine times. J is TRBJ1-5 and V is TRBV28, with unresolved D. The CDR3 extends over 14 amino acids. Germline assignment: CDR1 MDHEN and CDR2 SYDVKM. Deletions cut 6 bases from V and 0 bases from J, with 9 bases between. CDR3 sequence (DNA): TGTGCCAGCAGGGGAGAAAATAGCAATCAGCCCCAGCATTTT. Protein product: CASRGENSNQPQHF.

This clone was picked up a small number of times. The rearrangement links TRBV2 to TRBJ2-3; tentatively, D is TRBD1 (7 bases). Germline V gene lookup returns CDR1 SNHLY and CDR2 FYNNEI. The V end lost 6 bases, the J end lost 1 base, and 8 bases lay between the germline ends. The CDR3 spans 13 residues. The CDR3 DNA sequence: TGTGCCAGCAGCAGGGGGGGCACAGATACGCAGTATTTT. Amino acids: CASSRGGTDTQYF.

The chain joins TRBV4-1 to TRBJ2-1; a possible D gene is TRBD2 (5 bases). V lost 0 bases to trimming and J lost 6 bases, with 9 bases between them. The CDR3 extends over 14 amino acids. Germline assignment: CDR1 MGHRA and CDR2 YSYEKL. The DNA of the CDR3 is TGCGCCAGCAGCCAAGATTGGGAGAGCAATGAGCAGTTCTTC. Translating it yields CASSQDWESNEQFF.

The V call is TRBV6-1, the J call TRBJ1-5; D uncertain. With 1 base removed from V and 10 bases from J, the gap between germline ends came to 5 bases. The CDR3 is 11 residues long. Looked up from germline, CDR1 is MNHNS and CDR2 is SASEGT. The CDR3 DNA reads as TGTGCCAGCAGTGAAGTCCTCCCCCAGCATTTT. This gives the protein CASSEVLPQHF.

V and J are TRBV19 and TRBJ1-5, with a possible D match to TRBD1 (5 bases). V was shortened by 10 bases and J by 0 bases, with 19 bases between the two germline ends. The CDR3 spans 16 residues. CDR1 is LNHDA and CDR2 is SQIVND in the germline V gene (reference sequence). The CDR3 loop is CATELLGRGSNQPQHF. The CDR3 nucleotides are TGTGCCACCGAACTTTTGGGGCGCGGTAGCAATCAGCCCCAGCATTTT.

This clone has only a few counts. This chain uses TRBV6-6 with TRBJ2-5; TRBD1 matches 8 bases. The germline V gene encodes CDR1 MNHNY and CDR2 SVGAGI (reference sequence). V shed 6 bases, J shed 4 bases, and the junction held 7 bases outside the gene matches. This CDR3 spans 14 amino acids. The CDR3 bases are TGTGCCAGCAGCTCAGGACAGGGAGGAGAGACCCAGTACTTC. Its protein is CASSSGQGGETQYF.

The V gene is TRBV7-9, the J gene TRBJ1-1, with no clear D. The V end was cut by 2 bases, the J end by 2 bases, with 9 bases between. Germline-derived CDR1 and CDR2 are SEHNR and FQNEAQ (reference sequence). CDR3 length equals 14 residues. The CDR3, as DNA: TGTGCCAGCAGCTTAAGCGGTGCAAACACTGAAGCTTTCTTT. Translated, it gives CASSLSGANTEAFF.

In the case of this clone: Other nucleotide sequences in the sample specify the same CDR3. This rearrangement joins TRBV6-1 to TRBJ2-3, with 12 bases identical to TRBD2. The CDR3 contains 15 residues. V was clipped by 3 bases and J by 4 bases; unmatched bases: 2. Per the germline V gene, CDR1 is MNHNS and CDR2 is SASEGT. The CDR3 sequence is CASSDLAGGPDTQYF. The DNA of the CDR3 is TGTGCCAGCAGTGATCTAGCGGGGGGGCCAGATACGCAGTATTTT.

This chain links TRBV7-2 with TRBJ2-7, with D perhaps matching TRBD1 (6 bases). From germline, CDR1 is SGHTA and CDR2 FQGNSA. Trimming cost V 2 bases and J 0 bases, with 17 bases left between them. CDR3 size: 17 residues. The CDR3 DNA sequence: TGTGCCAGCAGCTTATTTCCAGGGGCCGGCCTCTCCTACGAGCAGTACTTC. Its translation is CASSLFPGAGLSYEQYF.

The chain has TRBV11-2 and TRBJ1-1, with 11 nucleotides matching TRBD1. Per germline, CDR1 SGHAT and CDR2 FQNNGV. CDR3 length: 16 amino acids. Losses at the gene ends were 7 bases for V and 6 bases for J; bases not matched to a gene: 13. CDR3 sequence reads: CASNGQGAGDDPEAFF. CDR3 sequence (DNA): TGTGCCAGCAACGGACAGGGGGCAGGGGACGACCCTGAAGCTTTCTTT.

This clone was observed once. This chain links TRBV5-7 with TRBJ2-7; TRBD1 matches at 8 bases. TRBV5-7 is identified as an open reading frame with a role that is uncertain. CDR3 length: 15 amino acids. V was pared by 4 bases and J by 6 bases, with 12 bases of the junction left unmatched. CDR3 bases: TGTGCCAGCAGCCCATCGGACAGGGACGCGTGCGAGCAGTACTTC. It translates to CASSPSDRDACEQYF.

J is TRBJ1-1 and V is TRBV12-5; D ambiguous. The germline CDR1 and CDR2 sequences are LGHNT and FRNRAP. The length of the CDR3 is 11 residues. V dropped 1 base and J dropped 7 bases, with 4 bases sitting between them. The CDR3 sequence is CASGLDREAFF. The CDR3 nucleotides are TGTGCTAGTGGTTTGGATCGTGAAGCTTTCTTT.

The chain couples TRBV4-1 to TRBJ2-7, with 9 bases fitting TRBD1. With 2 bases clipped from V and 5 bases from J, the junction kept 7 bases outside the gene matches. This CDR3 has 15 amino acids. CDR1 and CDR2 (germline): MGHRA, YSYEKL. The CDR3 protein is CASSQHGQGSDEQYF. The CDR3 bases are TGCGCCAGCAGCCAACACGGACAGGGGTCCGACGAGCAGTACTTC.

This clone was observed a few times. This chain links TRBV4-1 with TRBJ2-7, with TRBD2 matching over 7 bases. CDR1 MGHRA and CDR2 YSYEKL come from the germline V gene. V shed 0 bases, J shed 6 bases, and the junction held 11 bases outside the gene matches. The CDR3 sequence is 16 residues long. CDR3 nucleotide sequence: TGCGCCAGCAGCCAAGATCTTGTGGGAGGGCGGGGCGAGCAGTACTTC. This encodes CASSQDLVGGRGEQYF.

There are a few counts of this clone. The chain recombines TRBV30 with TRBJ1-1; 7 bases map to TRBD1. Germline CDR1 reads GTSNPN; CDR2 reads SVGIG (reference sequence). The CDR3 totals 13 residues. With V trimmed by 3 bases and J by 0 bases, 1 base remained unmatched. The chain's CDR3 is CAWRDRMNTEAFF. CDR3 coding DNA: TGTGCCTGGAGGGACAGGATGAACACTGAAGCTTTCTTT.

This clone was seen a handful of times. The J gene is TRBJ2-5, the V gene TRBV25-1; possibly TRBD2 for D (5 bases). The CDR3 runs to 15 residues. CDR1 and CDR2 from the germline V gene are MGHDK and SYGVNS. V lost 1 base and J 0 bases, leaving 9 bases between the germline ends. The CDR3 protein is CASSESRTHQETQYF. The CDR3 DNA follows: TGTGCCAGCAGTGAATCCAGGACTCACCAAGAGACCCAGTACTTC.

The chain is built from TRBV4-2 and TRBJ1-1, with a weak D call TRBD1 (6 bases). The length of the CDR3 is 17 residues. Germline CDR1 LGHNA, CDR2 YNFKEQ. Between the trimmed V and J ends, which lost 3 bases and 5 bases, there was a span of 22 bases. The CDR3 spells CASSQGHTGRSGTEAFF. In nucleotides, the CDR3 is TGTGCCAGCAGCCAGGGACACACGGGACGCTCAGGGACTGAAGCTTTCTTT.

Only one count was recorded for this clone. CDR3 residues: CASSVTGGNTEAFF. The CDR3 region has the DNA TGCGCCAGCAGCGTTACAGGGGGCAACACTGAAGCTTTCTTT. The rearrangement uses TRBV5-1 and TRBJ1-1; 9 positions match TRBD1. The CDR3 spans 14 residues. J was trimmed by 2 bases and V by 4 bases; bases with no gene match: 3. Germline V gives CDR1 SGHRS, CDR2 YFSETQ.

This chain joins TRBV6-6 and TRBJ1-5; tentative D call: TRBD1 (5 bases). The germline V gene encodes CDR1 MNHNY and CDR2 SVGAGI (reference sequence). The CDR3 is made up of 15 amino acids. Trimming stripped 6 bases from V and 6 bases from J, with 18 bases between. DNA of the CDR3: TGTGCCAGCAGGGACGACAGTTTGGGGTCTCAGCCCCAGCATTTT. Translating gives CASRDDSLGSQPQHF.

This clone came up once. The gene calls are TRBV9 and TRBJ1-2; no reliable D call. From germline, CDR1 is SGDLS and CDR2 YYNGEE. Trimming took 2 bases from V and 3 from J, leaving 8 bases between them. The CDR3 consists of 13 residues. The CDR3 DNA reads TGTGCCAGCAGCGTCGACAATGACTATGGCTACACCTTC. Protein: CASSVDNDYGYTF. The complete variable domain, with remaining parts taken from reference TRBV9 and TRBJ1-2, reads DSGVTQTPKHLITATGQRVTLRCSPRSGDLSVYWYQQSLDQGLQFLIQYYNGEERAKGNILERFSAQQFPDLHSELNLSSLELGDSALYFCASSVDNDYGYTFGSGTRLTVV.